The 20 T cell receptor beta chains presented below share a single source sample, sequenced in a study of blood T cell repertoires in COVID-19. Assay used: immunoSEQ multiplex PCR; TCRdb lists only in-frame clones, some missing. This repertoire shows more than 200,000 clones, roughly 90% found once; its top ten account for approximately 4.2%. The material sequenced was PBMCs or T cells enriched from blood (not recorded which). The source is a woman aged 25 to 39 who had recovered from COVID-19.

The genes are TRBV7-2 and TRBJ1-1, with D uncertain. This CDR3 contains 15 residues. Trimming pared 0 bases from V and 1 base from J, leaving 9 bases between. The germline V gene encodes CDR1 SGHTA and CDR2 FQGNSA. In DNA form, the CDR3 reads TGTGCCAGCAGCTTAGCTGAGGGCGGGAACACTGAAGCTTTCTTT. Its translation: CASSLAEGGNTEAFF.

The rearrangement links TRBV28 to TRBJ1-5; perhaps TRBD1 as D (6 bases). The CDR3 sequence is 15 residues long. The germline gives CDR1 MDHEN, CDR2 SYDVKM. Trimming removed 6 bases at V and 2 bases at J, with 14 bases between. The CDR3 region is CASRIAGVGNQPQHF. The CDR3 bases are TGTGCCAGCAGAATAGCAGGGGTCGGCAATCAGCCCCAGCATTTT.

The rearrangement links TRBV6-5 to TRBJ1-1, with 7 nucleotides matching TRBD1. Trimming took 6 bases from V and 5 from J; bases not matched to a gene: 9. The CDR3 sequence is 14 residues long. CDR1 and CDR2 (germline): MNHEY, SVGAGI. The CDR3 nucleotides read TGTGCCAGCAGCCTGACAGGGTGGAGGACTGAAGCTTTCTTT. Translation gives CASSLTGWRTEAFF.

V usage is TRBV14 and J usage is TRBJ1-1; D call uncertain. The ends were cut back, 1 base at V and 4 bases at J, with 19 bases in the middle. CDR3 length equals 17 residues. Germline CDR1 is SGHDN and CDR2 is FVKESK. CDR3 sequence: CASSQGHGEARPTEAFF. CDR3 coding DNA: TGTGCCAGCAGCCAAGGTCACGGGGAGGCCCGTCCCACTGAAGCTTTCTTT. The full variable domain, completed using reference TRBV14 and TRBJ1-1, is EAGVTQFPSHSVIEKGQTVTLRCDPISGHDNLYWYRRVMGKEIKFLLHFVKESKQDESGMPNNRFLAERTGGTYSTLKVQPAELEDSGVYFCASSQGHGEARPTEAFFGQGTRLTVV.

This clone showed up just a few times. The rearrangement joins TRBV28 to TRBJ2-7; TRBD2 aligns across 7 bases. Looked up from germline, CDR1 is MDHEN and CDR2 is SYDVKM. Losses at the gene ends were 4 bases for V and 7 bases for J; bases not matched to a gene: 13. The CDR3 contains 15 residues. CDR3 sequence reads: CASSWGGGFFTEQYF. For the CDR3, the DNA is TGTGCCAGCAGTTGGGGCGGGGGATTTTTTACTGAGCAGTACTTC. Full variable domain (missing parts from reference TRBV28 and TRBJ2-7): DVKVTQSSRYLVKRTGEKVFLECVQDMDHENMFWYRQDPGLGLRLIYFSYDVKMKEKGDIPEGYSVSREKKERFSLILESASTNQTSMYLCASSWGGGFFTEQYFGPGTRLTVT.

The DNA of the CDR3 is TGTGCCTGGAGTGTACTGGTTTTGACAGGAGGCTACACCTTC. Translated, it gives CAWSVLVLTGGYTF. The chain links TRBV30 to TRBJ1-2; weak D call: TRBD1 (6 bases). CDR1 and CDR2 from the germline V gene are GTSNPN and SVGIG (reference sequence). CDR3 length: 14 amino acids. Between the trimmed V and J ends, which lost 0 bases and 8 bases, there was a span of 16 bases.

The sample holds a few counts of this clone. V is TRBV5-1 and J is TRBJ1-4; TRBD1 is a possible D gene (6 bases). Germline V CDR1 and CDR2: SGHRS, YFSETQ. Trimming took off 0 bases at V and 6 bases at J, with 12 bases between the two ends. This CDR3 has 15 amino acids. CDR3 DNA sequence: TGCGCCAGCAGCTTGGTTGGGGGCGCGTATGAAAAACTGTTTTTT. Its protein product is CASSLVGGAYEKLFF.

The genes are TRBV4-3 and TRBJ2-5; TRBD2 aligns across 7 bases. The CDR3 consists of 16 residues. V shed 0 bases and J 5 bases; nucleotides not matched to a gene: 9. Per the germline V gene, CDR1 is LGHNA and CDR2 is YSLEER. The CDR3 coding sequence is TGCGCCAGCAGCCAAGAGGGGGGGACCGGCAGGGAGACCCAGTACTTC. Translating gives CASSQEGGTGRETQYF.

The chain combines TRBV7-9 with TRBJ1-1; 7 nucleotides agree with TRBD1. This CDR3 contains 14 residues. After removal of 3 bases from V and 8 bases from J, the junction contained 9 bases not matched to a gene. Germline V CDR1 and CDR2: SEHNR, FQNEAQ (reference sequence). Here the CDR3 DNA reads TGTGCCAGCAGCTTGGGACAGAATAGGCCCGAAGCTTTCTTT. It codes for CASSLGQNRPEAFF.

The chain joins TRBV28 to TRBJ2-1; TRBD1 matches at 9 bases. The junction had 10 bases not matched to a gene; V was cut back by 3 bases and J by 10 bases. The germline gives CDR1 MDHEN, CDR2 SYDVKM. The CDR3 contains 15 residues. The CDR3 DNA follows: TGTGCCAGCAGTTTTCTCCTCAGGACAGGGGAAGAGCAGTTCTTC. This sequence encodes CASSFLLRTGEEQFF.

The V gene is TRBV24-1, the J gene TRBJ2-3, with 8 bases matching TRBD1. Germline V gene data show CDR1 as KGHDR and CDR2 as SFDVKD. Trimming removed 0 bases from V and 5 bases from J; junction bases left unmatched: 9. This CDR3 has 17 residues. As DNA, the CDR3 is TGTGCCACCAGTGATTTGCAGTTTGGACAGGGTAGAGATACGCAGTATTTT. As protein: CATSDLQFGQGRDTQYF.

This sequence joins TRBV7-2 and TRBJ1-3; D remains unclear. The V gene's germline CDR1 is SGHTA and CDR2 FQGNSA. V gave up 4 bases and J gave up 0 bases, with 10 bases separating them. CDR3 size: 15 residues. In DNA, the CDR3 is TGTGCCAGCAGCTCGATTCCGGGCTCTGGAAACACCATATATTTT. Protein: CASSSIPGSGNTIYF.

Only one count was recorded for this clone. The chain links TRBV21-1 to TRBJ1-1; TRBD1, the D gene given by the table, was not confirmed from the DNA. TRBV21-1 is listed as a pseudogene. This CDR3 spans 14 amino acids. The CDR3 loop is CASSRRGWDTEAFF. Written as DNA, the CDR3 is TGTGCCAGCAGCCGTAGGGGCTGGGACACTGAAGCTTTCTTT.

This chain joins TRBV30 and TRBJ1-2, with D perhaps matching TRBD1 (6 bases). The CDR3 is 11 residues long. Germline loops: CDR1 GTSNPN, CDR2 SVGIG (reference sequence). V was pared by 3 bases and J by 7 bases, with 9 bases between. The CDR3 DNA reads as TGTGCCTGGAGCGTGGACAGTGGCTACACCTTC. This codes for CAWSVDSGYTF.

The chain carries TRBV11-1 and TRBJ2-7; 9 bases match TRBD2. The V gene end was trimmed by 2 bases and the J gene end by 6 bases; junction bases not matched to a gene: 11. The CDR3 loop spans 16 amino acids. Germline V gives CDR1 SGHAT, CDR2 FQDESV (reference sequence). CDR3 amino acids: CASSLQLVAGEREQYF. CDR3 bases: TGTGCCAGCAGCTTACAGTTAGTAGCGGGAGAACGCGAGCAGTACTTC. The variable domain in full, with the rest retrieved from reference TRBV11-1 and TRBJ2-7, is EAEVAQSPRYKITEKSQAVAFWCDPISGHATLYWYRQILGQGPELLVQFQDESVVDDSQLPKDRFSAERLKGVDSTLKIQPAELGDSAMYLCASSLQLVAGEREQYFGPGTRLTVT.

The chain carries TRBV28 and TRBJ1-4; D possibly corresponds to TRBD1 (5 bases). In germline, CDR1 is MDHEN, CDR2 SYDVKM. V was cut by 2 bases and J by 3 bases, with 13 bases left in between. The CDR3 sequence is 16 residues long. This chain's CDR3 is CASSLPQGQSNEKLFF. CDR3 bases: TGTGCCAGCAGTTTACCTCAGGGTCAGTCTAATGAAAAACTGTTTTTT.

CDR3 residues: CASSVGGRNYEQYF. The CDR3 nucleotides read TGTGCCAGCAGCGTAGGGGGCAGGAACTACGAGCAGTACTTC. The chain carries TRBV9 and TRBJ2-7; possible D gene TRBD1, 5 bases. Germline CDR1 reads SGDLS; CDR2 reads YYNGEE. V lost 0 bases to trimming and J lost 3 bases, with 10 bases between them. This CDR3 spans 14 amino acids.

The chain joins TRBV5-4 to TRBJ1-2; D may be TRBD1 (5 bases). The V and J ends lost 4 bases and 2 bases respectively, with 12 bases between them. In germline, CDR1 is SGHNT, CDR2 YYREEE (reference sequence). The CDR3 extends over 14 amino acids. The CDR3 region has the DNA TGTGCCAGCAGCGGGGGGATACAGAACTATGGCTACACCTTC. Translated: CASSGGIQNYGYTF. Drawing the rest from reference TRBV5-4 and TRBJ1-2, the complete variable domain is ETGVTQSPTHLIKTRGQQVTLRCSSQSGHNTVSWYQQALGQGPQFIFQYYREEENGRGNFPPRFSGLQFPNYSSELNVNALELDDSALYLCASSGGIQNYGYTFGSGTRLTVV.

The CDR3 spells CASSSRDRSHNEQFF. The CDR3 nucleotides read TGTGCCAGCAGTTCCCGGGACAGGTCCCACAATGAGCAGTTCTTC. This sequence joins TRBV6-6 and TRBJ2-1, with 8 bases aligning to TRBD1. The junction had 7 bases not matched to a gene; V was cut back by 4 bases and J by 5 bases. Germline CDR1 is MNHNY and CDR2 is SVGAGI (reference sequence). This CDR3 contains 15 residues.

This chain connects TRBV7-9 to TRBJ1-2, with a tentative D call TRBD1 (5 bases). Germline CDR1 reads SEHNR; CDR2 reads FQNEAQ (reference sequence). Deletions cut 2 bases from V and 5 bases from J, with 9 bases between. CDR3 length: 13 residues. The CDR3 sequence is CASSLPGRYGYTF. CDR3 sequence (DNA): TGTGCCAGCAGCTTACCAGGGAGGTATGGCTACACCTTC. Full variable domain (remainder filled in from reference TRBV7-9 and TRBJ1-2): DTGVSQNPRHKITKRGQNVTFRCDPISEHNRLYWYRQTLGQGPEFLTYFQNEAQLEKSRLLSDRFSAERPKGSFSTLEIQRTEQGDSAMYLCASSLPGRYGYTFGSGTRLTVV.